This record looks at one T cell receptor (beta chain) sequence and its context. No antigen is known for it. This specimen comes from a study of OX40 agonist ivuxolimab in advanced cancers. At baseline, cycle 4 day 1, and cycle 7 day 1, blood was sampled. Regarding the study as a whole: Also showing low normalized T-cell clonal expansion were some of the nonresponders. On average, CD8+ T cells showed a greater number of expanded clones than CD4+. At 0.1 to 3.0 mg/kg, clonal expansion of CD4+ and CD8+ blood T cells had occurred by week 6.

Trimming removed 4 bases from V and 0 bases from J; junction bases left unmatched: 7. CDR3 length: 16 residues. Germline CDR1 reads SGDLS; CDR2 reads YYNGEE. The table came from immunoSEQ multiplex PCR; TCRdb's copy has only in-frame clones and leaves some out. Among tens of thousands of clones listed, 80% to 95% were seen once. This chain connects TRBV9 to TRBJ2-3; 8 nucleotides match TRBD1. The clonotype originates from an adult with an advanced solid tumor such as melanoma, head and neck, liver or kidney cancer. The sample consisted of CD4+ or CD8+ T cells sorted from blood, taken in a trial of the OX40 agonist ivuxolimab. CDR3 sequence: CASSSRTGKSTDTQYF. Here the CDR3 DNA reads TGTGCCAGCAGCAGCCGGACAGGGAAAAGCACAGATACGCAGTATTTT.